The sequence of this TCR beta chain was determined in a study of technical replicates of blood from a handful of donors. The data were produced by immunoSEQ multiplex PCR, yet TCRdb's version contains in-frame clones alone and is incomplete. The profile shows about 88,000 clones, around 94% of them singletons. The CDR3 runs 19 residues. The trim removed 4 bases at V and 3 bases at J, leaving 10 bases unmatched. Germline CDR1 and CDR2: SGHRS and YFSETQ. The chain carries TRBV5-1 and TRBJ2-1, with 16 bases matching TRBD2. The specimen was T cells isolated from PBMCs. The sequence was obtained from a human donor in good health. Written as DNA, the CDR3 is TGCGCCAGCAGCGGAGGGGGGACTAGCGGGAGGGGGCACTACAATGAGCAGTTCTTC. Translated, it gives CASSGGGTSGRGHYNEQFF.